This paragraph reports one T cell receptor (beta chain). This specimen belongs to a study of cytomegalovirus exposure and HLA in healthy donors. With 60 Vbeta and 13 Jbeta primers, the PCR was carried out. Generated by immunoSEQ multiplex PCR, the TCRdb table keeps only in-frame clones and is missing some. The sample records about 110,000 clones, 70% being singletons. This sequence originates from a man aged 35 to 55 in good health and CMV-seropositive. The sample comprised PBMCs.

CDR3 bases: TGTGCCAGCCGAGGGACTAGCGGGCCTGGCTCCTACAATGAGCAGTTCTTC. It translates to CASRGTSGPGSYNEQFF. The chain uses TRBV6-4 and TRBJ2-1, with TRBD2 identical over 12 bases. Germline values: CDR1 MRHNA, CDR2 SNTAGT. The CDR3 has 17 residues. Trimming at V came to 8 bases and at J to 0 bases, leaving 8 bases not matched to a gene.